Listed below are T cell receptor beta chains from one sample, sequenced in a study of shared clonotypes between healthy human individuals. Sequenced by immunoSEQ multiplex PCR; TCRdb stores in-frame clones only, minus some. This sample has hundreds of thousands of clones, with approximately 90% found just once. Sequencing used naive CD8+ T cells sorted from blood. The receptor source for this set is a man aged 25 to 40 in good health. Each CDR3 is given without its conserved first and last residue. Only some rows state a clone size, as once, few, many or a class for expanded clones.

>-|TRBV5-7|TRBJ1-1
ASSLSDREVGMNTEAF
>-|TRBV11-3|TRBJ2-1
ASSSLAGEYEQF
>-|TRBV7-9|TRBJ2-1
ASSLGVNEQF
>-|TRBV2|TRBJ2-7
ASSDPGQNSYEQY
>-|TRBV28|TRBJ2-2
ASWRRGNTGELF
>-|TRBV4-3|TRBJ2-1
ASSQGLYNEQF
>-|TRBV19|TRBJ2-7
ASRTDTSYEQY
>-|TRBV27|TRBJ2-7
ASRETN
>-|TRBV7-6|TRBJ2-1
ASSRINNYNEQF
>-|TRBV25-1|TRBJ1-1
ASSELGGRATEAF
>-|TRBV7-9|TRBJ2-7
ASSLLRAGGSYEQY
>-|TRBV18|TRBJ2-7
ASSVREPVFEQY
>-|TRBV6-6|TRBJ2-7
ASSYSRERGSYEQY
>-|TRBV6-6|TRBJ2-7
ASTVGGRSSYEQY
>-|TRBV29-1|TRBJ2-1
STGTGAYNEQF
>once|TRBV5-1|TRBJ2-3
ASSLMDTQY
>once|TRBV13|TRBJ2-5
ASQRQGSETQY
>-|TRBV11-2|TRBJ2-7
ASSLGAGTYEQY
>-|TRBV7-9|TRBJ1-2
ASSKDGNYGYT
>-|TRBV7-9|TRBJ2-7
ASSLVDGGINSYEQY
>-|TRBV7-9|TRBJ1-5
ASSLTGTGNYYSNQPQH
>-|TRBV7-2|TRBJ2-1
ASSLTPSGDYNEQF
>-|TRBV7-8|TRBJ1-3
ASSYGQGFGNTIY
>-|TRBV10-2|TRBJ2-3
ASSWDSDTDTQY
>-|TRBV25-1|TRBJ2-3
ASSPRSQGLRWDTQY
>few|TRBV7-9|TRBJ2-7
ASSPSDYEQY
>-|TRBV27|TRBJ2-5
ASSLLGLADRTQY
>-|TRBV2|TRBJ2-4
ASKIGLMDIQY
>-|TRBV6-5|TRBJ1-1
ASSWDRSGTEAF
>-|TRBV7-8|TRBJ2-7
ASSEPPRLTYEQY
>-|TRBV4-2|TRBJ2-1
ASTTGVGQNYNEQF
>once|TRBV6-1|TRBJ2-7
ASSESPGGEQY
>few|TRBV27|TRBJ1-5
ASSFGGSQPQH
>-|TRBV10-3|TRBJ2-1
AISGLAGYNEQF
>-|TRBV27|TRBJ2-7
ASSLGSGAIRYYEQY
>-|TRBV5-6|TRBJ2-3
ASSSPGLTDTQY
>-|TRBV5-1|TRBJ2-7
ASSLGTYEQY
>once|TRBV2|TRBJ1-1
ASSSFELQGNEAF
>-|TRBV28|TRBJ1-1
ASSLPGGTEAF
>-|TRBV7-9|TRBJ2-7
ASSPGGTYEQY
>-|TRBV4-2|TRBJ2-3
ASSQERVQIGSDTQY
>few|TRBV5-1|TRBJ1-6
APSHSYNSPLH
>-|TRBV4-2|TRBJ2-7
ASSPRTGSRYEQY
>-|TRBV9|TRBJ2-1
ASSSTSFNTDEQF
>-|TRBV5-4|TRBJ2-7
ASSYWPASSYEQY
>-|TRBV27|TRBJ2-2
ASSYRSRPGELF
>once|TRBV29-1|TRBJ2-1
SARLAGGKNEQF
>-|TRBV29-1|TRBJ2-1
SVQTSGRSNEQF
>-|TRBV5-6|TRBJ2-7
ASSRGTGTAYEQY
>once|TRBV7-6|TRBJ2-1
ASSRLRDSSYNEQF
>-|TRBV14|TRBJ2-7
ASSLGHIPYEQY
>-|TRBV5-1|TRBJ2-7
ASSFGGNLLEQY
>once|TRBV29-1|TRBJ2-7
SVTGNSYEQY
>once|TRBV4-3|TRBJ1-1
ASSQGYLEGTEAF
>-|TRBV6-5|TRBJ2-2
ATTVDANTGELF